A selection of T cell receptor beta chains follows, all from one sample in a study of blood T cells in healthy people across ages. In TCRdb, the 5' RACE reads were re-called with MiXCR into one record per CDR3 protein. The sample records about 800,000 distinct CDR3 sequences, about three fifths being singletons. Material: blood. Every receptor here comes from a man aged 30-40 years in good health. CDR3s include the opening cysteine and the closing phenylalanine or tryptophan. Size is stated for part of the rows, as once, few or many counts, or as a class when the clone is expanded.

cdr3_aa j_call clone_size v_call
CASSYFLAGGTDTQYF TRBJ2-3 - TRBV6-6
CASSTRTGSSYEQYF TRBJ2-7 - TRBV6-6
CASSPRAGVGYNEQFF TRBJ2-1 few TRBV7-2
CSASTGTAVWETQYF TRBJ2-5 - TRBV20-1
CASSFHGGANVLTF TRBJ2-6 - TRBV11-2
CSARVSGSFSYNEQFF TRBJ2-1 - TRBV20-1
CASSFVWNEQFF TRBJ2-1 - TRBV6-2/TRBV6-3
CSVGRDGTGELFF TRBJ2-2 - TRBV29-1
CASSGAGEQYF - - TRBV10-3
CASSPGRNTDTQYF TRBJ2-3 - TRBV13
CSVDDPPAEAFF TRBJ1-1 few TRBV29-1
CASSYWQGWYF TRBJ2-4 - TRBV6-6